This TCR beta chain was identified in a study of PD-1 blockade in classical Hodgkin lymphoma. General study points: Reports described newly diagnosed patients as having lower baseline TCR diversity than healthy donors.

Documented time point: newly diagnosed, previously untreated cHL patient sample. Researchers pulled CD8+ T cells out of thawed PBMCs using magnetic negative selection. Comparator PBMCs were from newly diagnosed, untreated classical Hodgkin lymphoma. Method: immunoSEQ multiplex PCR; TCRdb's copy keeps in-frame clones and lacks some. The table records some 5,400 clones, around 85% of them present only once. V was trimmed by 0 bases and J by 3 bases, leaving 9 bases between them. Germline loops: CDR1 MNHEY, CDR2 SMNVEV (reference sequence). The CDR3 totals 15 residues. With regard to this clone: The antigen is unknown.

The chain joins TRBV27 to TRBJ1-3; D is ambiguous. The receptor comes from a human donor with classical Hodgkin lymphoma. The sequenced material came from CD8+ T cells from blood. The CDR3 sequence is CASSLSWQSGNTIYF. The CDR3, as DNA: TGTGCCAGCAGTTTATCCTGGCAGAGTGGAAACACCATATATTTT.